Shown below are 24 T cell receptor beta chains from a single sample sequenced in a study of shared T cell receptors in the human thymus. Produced via immunoSEQ multiplex PCR; TCRdb's table is partial and in-frame only. Of about 500,000 clones listed, around three quarters are singletons. This sample also belongs to another study, concerning human thymus T cells.

Sequenced: thymocytes. These receptors were taken from a boy under three years old with a congenital heart defect.

This chain connects TRBV11-2 to TRBJ2-7, with TRBD2 matching over 9 bases. Trimming removed 5 bases from V and 2 bases from J; junction bases left unmatched: 16. This CDR3 has 18 residues. From germline, CDR1 is SGHAT and CDR2 FQNNGV. DNA for the CDR3: TGTGCCAGCAGCCCCATTCCTCGGGCTAGCGGGACCCCCTACGAGCAGTACTTC. It specifies CASSPIPRASGTPYEQYF.

The chain has TRBV27 and TRBJ2-1; TRBD2 matches 8 bases. J was trimmed by 2 bases and V by 2 bases; bases with no gene match: 20. The CDR3 contains 21 residues. CDR1 MNHEY and CDR2 SMNVEV come from the germline V gene (reference sequence). CDR3 DNA sequence: TGTGCCAGCAGTTTAAATCAGCAGTCGCGGGAGGTCCTACCGCCCTACAATGAGCAGTTCTTC. Its translation is CASSLNQQSREVLPPYNEQFF.

The rearrangement links TRBV6-1 to TRBJ1-1; D may be TRBD1 (6 bases). The CDR3 totals 13 residues. Germline CDR1 reads MNHNS; CDR2 reads SASEGT. With 8 bases removed from V and 1 base from J, the gap between germline ends came to 11 bases. CDR3 DNA sequence: TGTGCCAGCCTTGGCAGGGGGAACACTGAAGCTTTCTTT. It encodes CASLGRGNTEAFF.

The CDR3 is CASSRLDSSSYNEQFF. CDR3 DNA sequence: TGTGCCAGCAGCCGTCTGGACTCCAGCTCCTACAATGAGCAGTTCTTC. The V call is TRBV11-2, the J call TRBJ2-1; a weak D match, TRBD2 (5 bases). V was clipped by 5 bases and J by 0 bases, with 14 bases between them. This CDR3 comprises 16 residues. Germline CDR1 and CDR2: SGHAT and FQNNGV. Based on the CDR3 plus reference TRBV11-2 and TRBJ2-1, the full variable domain is EAGVAQSPRYKIIEKRQSVAFWCNPISGHATLYWYQQILGQGPKLLIQFQNNGVVDDSQLPKDRFSAERLKGVDSTLKIQPAKLEDSAVYLCASSRLDSSSYNEQFFGPGTRLTVL.

The rearrangement joins TRBV11-3 to TRBJ2-1, with 11 positions matching TRBD2. The CDR3 consists of 16 residues. Germline V lookup: CDR1 SGHNT, CDR2 YENEEA. V gave up 3 bases and J gave up 3 bases; unmatched junction bases: 4. The CDR3 DNA reads as TGTGCCAGCAGCTTCCAAACTAGCGGGAGCTACAATGAGCAGTTCTTC. The encoded protein is CASSFQTSGSYNEQFF. Combining the CDR3 with reference TRBV11-3 and TRBJ2-1 gives the whole variable domain EAGVVQSPRYKIIEKKQPVAFWCNPISGHNTLYWYLQNLGQGPELLIRYENEEAVDDSQLPKDRFSAERLKGVDSTLKIQPAELGDSAVYLCASSFQTSGSYNEQFFGPGTRLTVL.

V is TRBV27 and J is TRBJ2-7; TRBD1 matches at 10 bases. The CDR3 runs 12 residues. Germline-derived CDR1 and CDR2 are MNHEY and SMNVEV (reference sequence). The V gene end was trimmed by 11 bases and the J gene end by 2 bases; junction bases not matched to a gene: 3. CDR3 in amino acids: CARGTGAYEQYF. The CDR3 nucleotides read TGTGCCCGAGGGACAGGGGCCTACGAGCAGTACTTC.

The V gene is TRBV6-1, the J gene TRBJ1-2; 8 positions match TRBD1. V lost 2 bases and J lost 6; bases outside the gene matches: 11. The CDR3 is 16 amino acids. Germline-derived CDR1 and CDR2 are MNHNS and SASEGT. This CDR3 is CASSEFLRQGADGYTF. The CDR3 coding sequence is TGTGCCAGCAGTGAATTTCTGCGGCAGGGGGCTGATGGCTACACCTTC.

With regard to this clone: At the DNA level, this CDR3 is encoded by other sequences in the same sample as well. The CDR3 reads CASSVGQGGYGYTF. Here the CDR3 DNA reads TGTGCCAGCAGCGTAGGACAGGGCGGCTATGGCTACACCTTC. The chain employs TRBV9 and TRBJ1-2, with 7 bases lining up with TRBD1. The V and J ends lost 0 bases and 4 bases, in that order; junction bases with no gene match: 3. The germline V gene encodes CDR1 SGDLS and CDR2 YYNGEE. This CDR3 has 14 residues. The full variable domain, with the rest looked up from reference TRBV9 and TRBJ1-2, is DSGVTQTPKHLITATGQRVTLRCSPRSGDLSVYWYQQSLDQGLQFLIQYYNGEERAKGNILERFSAQQFPDLHSELNLSSLELGDSALYFCASSVGQGGYGYTFGSGTRLTVV.

This CDR3 is CSVGAGGKTHTDTQYF. The CDR3 DNA is TGCAGCGTGGGGGCGGGGGGGAAGACACACACAGATACGCAGTATTTT. The V and J genes are TRBV29-1 and TRBJ2-3; TRBD2 agrees at 9 bases. The CDR3 sequence is 16 residues long. The V gene end was trimmed by 6 bases and the J gene end by 2 bases; junction bases not matched to a gene: 12. The germline gives CDR1 SQVTM, CDR2 ANQGSEA.

The chain has TRBV28 and TRBJ2-1; D might be TRBD1 (5 bases). The V end was cut by 6 bases, the J end by 4 bases, with 13 bases between. The germline V gene has CDR1 MDHEN and CDR2 SYDVKM. The CDR3 spans 14 residues. The CDR3 spells CASSSPREYNEQFF. The CDR3 DNA is TGTGCCAGCAGCTCTCCCAGGGAATACAATGAGCAGTTCTTC.

The chain recombines TRBV7-2 with TRBJ2-2, with 13 bases lining up with TRBD2. The CDR3 has 17 residues. V shed 4 bases, J shed 7 bases, and the junction held 9 bases outside the gene matches. Per the germline V gene, CDR1 is SGHTA and CDR2 is FQGNSA. The CDR3 nucleotides read TGTGCCAGCAGCTCGGGGACTAGCGGGACGGTATTCGGGGAGCTGTTTTTT. This sequence encodes CASSSGTSGTVFGELFF.

This chain links TRBV25-1 with TRBJ2-5; 7 bases map to TRBD1. Germline loops: CDR1 MGHDK, CDR2 SYGVNS. V was clipped by 4 bases and J by 1 base; unmatched bases: 9. The CDR3 contains 16 residues. Here the CDR3 DNA reads TGTGCCAGCAGTGGCAGACAGGGCTTGCCCCAAGAGACCCAGTACTTC. It yields the protein CASSGRQGLPQETQYF.

The rearrangement links TRBV6-1 to TRBJ2-7; no clear D gene. There are 13 residues in the CDR3. Trimming took 5 bases from V and 3 from J, leaving 11 bases between them. From germline, CDR1 is MNHNS and CDR2 SASEGT. The CDR3 DNA reads TGTGCCAGCAGTTCAGGTACTGTCTACGAGCAGTACTTC. It is translated as CASSSGTVYEQYF.

This chain links TRBV11-2 with TRBJ2-1, with TRBD2 matching over 8 bases. The trim removed 1 base at V and 0 bases at J, leaving 11 bases unmatched. This CDR3 has 19 residues. Germline V gives CDR1 SGHAT, CDR2 FQNNGV. The CDR3 region is CASSLGRGRSLFSYNEQFF. The CDR3 DNA reads TGTGCCAGCAGCTTAGGGCGCGGGAGGTCCCTTTTCTCCTACAATGAGCAGTTCTTC.

This clone appeared a single time. The gene calls are TRBV4-1 and TRBJ2-1; 14 bases are shared with TRBD2. CDR1 is MGHRA, CDR2 YSYEKL, per germline. CDR3 length: 17 amino acids. The ends lost 0 bases at V and 5 bases at J; junction bases unmatched: 3. CDR3 sequence reads: CASSQDRGLAGDNEQFF. In nucleotides, the CDR3 is TGCGCCAGCAGCCAAGATAGGGGACTAGCGGGAGACAATGAGCAGTTCTTC.

The rearrangement uses TRBV7-2 and TRBJ2-1; 9 bases agree with TRBD1. Trimming cost V 0 bases and J 4 bases; bases outside gene matches: 7. This CDR3 is built from 17 residues. The germline V gene encodes CDR1 SGHTA and CDR2 FQGNSA. In nucleotides, the CDR3 is TGTGCCAGCAGCTTAGCGCGGGACAGGGTTACGTACAATGAGCAGTTCTTC. Translated: CASSLARDRVTYNEQFF.

About this clone itself: Other DNA sequences of this sample code for an identical CDR3. The chain has TRBV28 and TRBJ2-7; 11 bases map to TRBD1. Germline V gives CDR1 MDHEN, CDR2 SYDVKM. V shed 6 bases, J shed 2 bases, and the junction held 0 bases outside the gene matches. This CDR3 spans 13 amino acids. Here the CDR3 DNA reads TGTGCCAGCAGGGGACAGGGGGCCTACGAGCAGTACTTC. Translating gives CASRGQGAYEQYF.

The chain uses TRBV14 and TRBJ2-7, with 9 bases matching TRBD2. Per germline, CDR1 SGHDN and CDR2 FVKESK. Unmatched junction bases numbered 8, after V lost 3 bases and J lost 5 bases. The CDR3 contains 15 residues. The CDR3 DNA reads as TGTGCCAGCAGCCAGAGCGGGAGGCTTTCCAACGAGCAGTACTTC. It is translated as CASSQSGRLSNEQYF. The variable domain in full, with the rest retrieved from reference TRBV14 and TRBJ2-7, is EAGVTQFPSHSVIEKGQTVTLRCDPISGHDNLYWYRRVMGKEIKFLLHFVKESKQDESGMPNNRFLAERTGGTYSTLKVQPAELEDSGVYFCASSQSGRLSNEQYFGPGTRLTVT.

This chain uses TRBV5-4 with TRBJ1-2, with D tentatively TRBD1 (5 bases). The CDR3 is 14 amino acids. The V gene's germline CDR1 is SGHNT and CDR2 YYREEE (reference sequence). Trimming shortened V by 10 bases and J by 5 bases, and 21 bases separated the two germline ends. CDR3 in amino acids: CASSLSWGDYGYTF. Here the CDR3 DNA reads TGTGCCTCCTCACTTTCGTGGGGGGATTATGGCTACACCTTC.

CDR3 DNA sequence: TGTGCCGATACGGGACAGTGCAATCAGCCCCAGCATTTT. It encodes CADTGQCNQPQHF. The chain couples TRBV6-5 to TRBJ1-5; 7 bases line up with TRBD1. J gave up 2 bases and V 11 bases, and 6 bases lay outside the gene matches. CDR3 length: 13 residues. Germline V gene sequence: CDR1 MNHEY, CDR2 SVGAGI.

This CDR3 is CASSEQVSLSSYEQYF. CDR3 bases: TGTGCCAGCAGCGAACAGGTGTCGTTAAGCTCCTACGAGCAGTACTTC. This sequence joins TRBV7-9 and TRBJ2-7; D possibly corresponds to TRBD1 (5 bases). The CDR3 is made up of 16 amino acids. The germline V gene encodes CDR1 SEHNR and CDR2 FQNEAQ (reference sequence). Trimming pared 5 bases from V and 0 bases from J, leaving 17 bases between.

The V gene is TRBV19, the J gene TRBJ1-1; D is uncertain. The CDR3 contains 11 residues. The V and J ends lost 3 bases and 6 bases respectively, with 5 bases between them. Germline V CDR1 and CDR2: LNHDA, SQIVND (reference sequence). CDR3 DNA sequence: TGTGCCAGTAGTATCGGGGCTGAAGCTTTCTTT. Translation: CASSIGAEAFF. Looking up the rest from reference TRBV19 and TRBJ1-1 gives the full variable domain: DGGITQSPKYLFRKEGQNVTLSCEQNLNHDAMYWYRQDPGQGLRLIYYSQIVNDFQKGDIAEGYSVSREKKESFPLTVTSAQKNPTAFYLCASSIGAEAFFGQGTRLTVV.

V usage is TRBV29-1 and J usage is TRBJ2-7, with TRBD1 identical over 8 bases. V shed 4 bases, J shed 4 bases, and the junction held 3 bases outside the gene matches. Germline V gives CDR1 SQVTM, CDR2 ANQGSEA. The CDR3 is 12 residues long. CDR3 nucleotide sequence: TGCAGCGTTGGCAGGGGGCTGTACGAGCAGTACTTC. Translating gives CSVGRGLYEQYF.

J is TRBJ2-3 and V is TRBV10-2; 7 positions match TRBD1. The ends lost 4 bases at V and 3 bases at J; junction bases unmatched: 4. The CDR3 contains 14 residues. CDR1 is WSHSY and CDR2 is SAAADI in the germline V gene. In nucleotides, the CDR3 is TGCGCCAGCAGTGCCCACAGGGGTACAGATACGCAGTATTTT. This encodes CASSAHRGTDTQYF.